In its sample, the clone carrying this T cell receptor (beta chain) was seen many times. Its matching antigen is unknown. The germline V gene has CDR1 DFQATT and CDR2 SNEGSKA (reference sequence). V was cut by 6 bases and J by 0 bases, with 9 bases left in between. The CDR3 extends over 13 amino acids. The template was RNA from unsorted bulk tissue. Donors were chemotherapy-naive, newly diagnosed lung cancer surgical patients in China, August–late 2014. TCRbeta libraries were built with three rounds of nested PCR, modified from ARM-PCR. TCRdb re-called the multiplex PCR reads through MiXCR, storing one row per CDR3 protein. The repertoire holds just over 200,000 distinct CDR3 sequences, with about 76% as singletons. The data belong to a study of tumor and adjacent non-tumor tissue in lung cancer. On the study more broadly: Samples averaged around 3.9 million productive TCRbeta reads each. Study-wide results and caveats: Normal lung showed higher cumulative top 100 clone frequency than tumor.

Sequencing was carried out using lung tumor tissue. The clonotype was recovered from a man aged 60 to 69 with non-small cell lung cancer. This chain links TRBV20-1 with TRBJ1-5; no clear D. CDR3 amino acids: CSARQDSNQPQHF. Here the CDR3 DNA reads TGCAGTGCGAGACAAGATAGCAATCAGCCCCAGCATTTT.